In its sample, the clone carrying this TCR beta chain was seen once. Authors' analysis steps: Reference gene primer amplification gave estimated nucleated cell counts. Clones were read by immunoSEQ multiplex PCR, and TCRdb kept only the in-frame ones, dropping some. V, J and clone size are those of that table, while D and trimming were read from the DNA. The table shows 200,000 to 250,000 clones, with roughly 82% occurring only once. This CDR3 spans 13 amino acids. Germline lookup yields CDR1 SEHNR and CDR2 FQNEAQ (reference sequence). The V end was cut by 4 bases, the J end by 2 bases, with 6 bases between. The data originate from a study of blood T cell repertoires in COVID-19. At the level of the study: Whether acute or convalescent, the COVID-19 samples came from the United States, Italy and Spain. Sample material is recorded as cDNA or gDNA derived from T cells, B-cell-depleted T cells, or PBMCs.

This TCR was sampled from a man aged 50 to 59 with active or convalescent COVID-19. The J gene is TRBJ1-3, the V gene TRBV7-9; the D is unclear. Sequencing used peripheral blood. Here the CDR3 reads CASSSSTGNTIYF. In nucleotides, the CDR3 is TGTGCCAGCAGCTCGTCTACTGGAAACACCATATATTTT.